Listed below are T cell receptor beta chains from one sample, sequenced in a study of identical twins. TCRdb re-derived calls from the 5' RACE reads in MiXCR, one entry per CDR3 protein. The profile shows fewer than 650,000 distinct CDR3 sequences, roughly 7.2% of them singletons. In addition, the sample was reused for a study of yellow fever vaccine responses in identical twins.

Sample: PBMCs. These receptor sequences come from a woman aged 18-30 years in good health. The CDR3 runs from the conserved cysteine through the conserved F or W. The order of the fields is D gene, clone size, J gene, V gene, CDR3 DNA, CDR3 protein. D genes are given only for firm matches. Clone size is not always given. Where it is, it says once, few, many or a class for expanded clones.

TRBD2 few TRBJ2-1 TRBV6-4 TGTGCCAGCAGTGACGGCGGGAGCTCCTACAATGAGCAGTTCTTC CASSDGGSSYNEQFF
- - TRBJ2-4 TRBV5-1 TGCGCCAGCAGCCCGGTATTTGGAGGGGTCGACATTCAGTACTTC CASSPVFGGVDIQYF
- few TRBJ1-4 TRBV24-1 TGTGCCACCAGTGAAGGGGGTGAAAAACTGTTTTTT CATSEGGEKLFF
- many TRBJ2-1 TRBV11-1 TGTGCCAGCAGCCGCCCCAGGTTGGGACACGACAATGAGCAGTTCTTC CASSRPRLGHDNEQFF
- many TRBJ1-3 TRBV4-1 TGCGCCAGCAGCCAAGACACCGGCTCTGGAAACACCATATATTTT CASSQDTGSGNTIYF
- few TRBJ2-1 TRBV7-8 TGTGCCAGCAGCTTAGCTAAAGTTGGCAGGGGGGCTGAGCAGTTCTTC CASSLAKVGRGAEQFF
- many TRBJ2-6 TRBV5-1 TGCGCCAGCAGCGAAAACAGGGTAGCCGGGGCCAACGTCCTGACTTTC CASSENRVAGANVLTF
- few TRBJ2-5 TRBV2 TGTGCCAGCACCGGACAGCCCCTTGGTGGAGAGACCCAGTACTTC CASTGQPLGGETQYF
- many TRBJ1-1 TRBV10-3 TGTGCCATCAGTGATATGAACACTGAAGCTTTCTTT CAISDMNTEAFF
TRBD1 few TRBJ1-1 TRBV5-4 TGTGCCAGCAGCCTGGGACAGGGCCTGGGGTACACTGAAGCTTTCTTT CASSLGQGLGYTEAFF
- few TRBJ2-1 TRBV6-5 TGTGCCAGCAGTTACTCGATGGGTCTAGCCGCCTACAATGAGCAGTTCTTC CASSYSMGLAAYNEQFF
- few TRBJ1-6 TRBV7-8 TGTGCCAGCAGCTTAGCGCGAGCAGGGGTTAATTCACCCCTCCACTTT CASSLARAGVNSPLHF
- few TRBJ1-5 TRBV20-1 TGCAGTGCTAGAGACAGCGTGGAGGATCAGCCCCAGCATTTT CSARDSVEDQPQHF
TRBD2 - TRBJ2-1 TRBV27 TGTGCCAGCTATAGCGGGAGGAATGAGCAGTTCTTC CASYSGRNEQFF
- - TRBJ2-5 TRBV7-9 TGTGCCAGCAGCCCCGAGGCATTTGCTGAGACCCAGTACTTC CASSPEAFAETQYF
- many TRBJ2-5 TRBV29-1 TGCAGCGTTGAAGATCCGGCACAAAAAGAGACCCAGTACTTC CSVEDPAQKETQYF
TRBD2 - TRBJ2-3 TRBV12-3/TRBV12-4 TGTGCCAGCAGTATGGGACTAGCGGGAGGTACAGATACGCAGTATTTT CASSMGLAGGTDTQYF
TRBD2 many TRBJ2-1 TRBV7-2 TGTGCCAGCAGCTGGGGACTAGCGGGGGGGTTTGAGCAGTTCTTC CASSWGLAGGFEQFF
TRBD2 few TRBJ2-1 TRBV20-1 TGCAGTGCTTCCCTGACTAGCGGGAACCAGTTCTTC CSASLTSGNQFF
TRBD1 few TRBJ2-7 TRBV20-1 TGCAGCGCTAGAGCCCCTAGACAGGGCCTAACCTACGAGCAGTACTTC CSARAPRQGLTYEQYF
TRBD2 few TRBJ2-1 TRBV28 TGTGCCAGCAGACCGGGGGGGGCGCGTAATGAGCAGTTCTTC CASRPGGARNEQFF
TRBD1 few TRBJ1-1 TRBV20-1 TGCAGTGCCCATGGACAGGGTCGTTTGAACACTGAAGCTTTCTTT CSAHGQGRLNTEAFF
TRBD1 many TRBJ2-1 TRBV12-3/TRBV12-4 TGTGCCAGCAGTTTTAAAGGGACAGCCTACAATGAGCAGTTCTTC CASSFKGTAYNEQFF
TRBD1 many TRBJ2-1 TRBV4-2 TGTGCCAGCAGCCAAGAAGGACAGGGGAACAATGAGCAGTTCTTC CASSQEGQGNNEQFF
TRBD2 many TRBJ2-1 TRBV7-9 TGTGCCAGCAGCTTAGTACGTTCACTAGCGGGAGGTGGTGAGCAGTTCTTC CASSLVRSLAGGGEQFF
TRBD2 - TRBJ2-3 TRBV20-1 TGCAGTGCTGTAGTAGCGGGACCGGGAGATACGCAGTATTTT CSAVVAGPGDTQYF
TRBD1 few TRBJ2-5 TRBV20-1 TGCAGTGCTCGCCGGGACAGGGGTTTAGAGACCCAGTACTTC CSARRDRGLETQYF
- many TRBJ2-5 TRBV6-6 TGTGCCAGCAGTTACCGCGGAGAAGAGTACTTC CASSYRGEEYF
- few TRBJ2-2 TRBV14 TGTGCCAGCAGCCTGGGAGCCGCAGGGACGATCGCCGGGGAGCTGTTTTTT CASSLGAAGTIAGELFF
- many TRBJ2-4 TRBV6-2/TRBV6-3 TGTGCCAGCAGTGGTGCAAAAAACATTCAGTACTTC CASSGAKNIQYF
TRBD2 many TRBJ2-3 TRBV4-1 TGCGCCAGCAGCCAAGATCGGGGGACTAGCGGGAGCACAGATACGCAGTATTTT CASSQDRGTSGSTDTQYF
TRBD2 many TRBJ2-2 TRBV12-3/TRBV12-4 TGTGCCAGCAGGCCGGGAGGGGCGGTTCCCGGGGAGCTGTTTTTT CASRPGGAVPGELFF
- many TRBJ2-1 TRBV24-1 TGTGCCACCAGTGATCGGTTCCGGACAGACAATGAGCAGTTCTTC CATSDRFRTDNEQFF
- - TRBJ1-1 TRBV7-9 TGTGCCAGCACCCTTACCTCGGTGAACACTGAAGCTTTCTTT CASTLTSVNTEAFF
TRBD1 many TRBJ1-1 TRBV5-1 TGCGCCAGCAGCCCATCGGGACAGGGGGGAACTGAAGCTTTCTTT CASSPSGQGGTEAFF
TRBD2 - TRBJ2-1 TRBV5-1 TGCGCCAGCAGCGGGGCTAGCGGGGGACCCGCGGAGCAGTTCTTC CASSGASGGPAEQFF
TRBD1 - TRBJ2-2 TRBV12-3/TRBV12-4 TGTGCCAGCAGTTCGGGTACAGGGGCCGGGGAGCTGTTTTTT CASSSGTGAGELFF
TRBD2 once TRBJ2-3 TRBV5-1 TGCGCCAGCAGCTTGGAGGAACTAGCGGGAGGGCGTACAGATACGCAGTATTTT CASSLEELAGGRTDTQYF
TRBD1 - TRBJ2-1 TRBV10-2 TGCGCCAGCAGGGGGCAGGGGGTCGTCAATGAGCAGTTCTTC CASRGQGVVNEQFF
- - TRBJ1-1 TRBV19 TGTGCCAGTAGTATGAGGGGTTCGGTCGCTGAAGCTTTCTTT CASSMRGSVAEAFF
TRBD1 many TRBJ2-2 TRBV12-3/TRBV12-4 TGTGCCAGCAGCCCCCCCGGACAGGGCACCGGGGAGCTGTTTTTT CASSPPGQGTGELFF
- - TRBJ1-2 TRBV4-1 TGCGCCAGCAGCCAAGTTTCGGCAGGGGATCTCTATGGCTACACCTTC CASSQVSAGDLYGYTF
TRBD1 - TRBJ2-5 TRBV7-8 TGTGCCAGCAGCACCCGGGACAGAACTGAGGAGACCCAGTACTTC CASSTRDRTEETQYF
- - TRBJ2-7 TRBV27 TGTGCCAGCAGTATACAGGGCGCTGACGGCTACGAGCAGTACTTC CASSIQGADGYEQYF
- many TRBJ2-2 TRBV20-1 TGCAGTGCTAGATCTACGAACACCGGGGAGCTGTTTTTT CSARSTNTGELFF
TRBD1 many TRBJ1-6 TRBV4-2 TGTGCCAGCAGCCAAGAACTAGGGGGCAGTAATTCACCCCTCCACTTT CASSQELGGSNSPLHF
- - TRBJ2-1 TRBV4-1 TGCGCCAGCAGCATGGCGGGGAGGCAAAATGAGCAGTTCTTC CASSMAGRQNEQFF